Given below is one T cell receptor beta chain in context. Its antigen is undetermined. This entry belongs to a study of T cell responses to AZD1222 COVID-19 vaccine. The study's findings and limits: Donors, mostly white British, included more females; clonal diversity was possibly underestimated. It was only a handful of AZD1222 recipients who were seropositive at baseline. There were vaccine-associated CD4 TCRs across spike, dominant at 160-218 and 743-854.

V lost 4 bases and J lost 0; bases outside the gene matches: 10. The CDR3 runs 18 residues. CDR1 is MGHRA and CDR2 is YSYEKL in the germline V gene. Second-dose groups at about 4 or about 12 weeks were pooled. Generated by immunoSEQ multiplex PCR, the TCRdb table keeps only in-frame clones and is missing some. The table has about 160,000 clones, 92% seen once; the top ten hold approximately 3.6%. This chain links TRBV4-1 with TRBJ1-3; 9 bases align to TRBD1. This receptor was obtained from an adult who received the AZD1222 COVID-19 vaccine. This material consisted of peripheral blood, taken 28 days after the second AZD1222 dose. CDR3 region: CASSPPFRDRDSGNTIYF. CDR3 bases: TGCGCCAGCAGCCCACCTTTTCGGGACAGGGACTCTGGAAACACCATATATTTT.